This T cell receptor (beta chain) comes out of a study of cytotoxic CD8 clonotypes in ibrutinib-treated CLL (dated by TCRdb to the early 2020s). Describing the broader study: The cohort had 11 relapsed/refractory and 15 treatment-naive patients; around 17 were IGHV unmutated. Partial responses were observed in about 25 patients and complete responses in 2; after a median follow-up of about 69 months, remission was maintained in roughly 14 patients and progression was observed in approximately 12. Response samples were obtained after a median of around eleven months of treatment, with a range of about 6 to 36 months. An average of 255,043 productive templates and approximately 91,000 productive rearrangements was obtained per sample. Longitudinal samples were available for about 30% of the roughly 90 trial participants. Cryopreserved peripheral blood mononuclear cells were collected at three points: before therapy, at response, and at either sustained remission or disease progression. All remission and progressive disease samples were collected while patients were still receiving ibrutinib. General findings and caveats noted by the study authors: Sampling times were not matched between sustained-remission and progressing patients, and lymph node repertoires were not studied. Public clonotypes were rare and either contracted or stayed stable during treatment, and the rise in clonality at ibrutinib response reflected the expansion of private clonotypes. Baseline clonality was found to be higher than that of age-matched healthy donors and was strongly correlated with circulating CD8+ T-cell counts. Clonality rose at ibrutinib response, remained stable during sustained remission, and dropped back toward baseline at progression.

On a MiSeq, deep resolution sequencing aimed for a depth between 1 in 1 million and 1 in 200,000 T cells, with each clonotype covered around 9.2x on average. The immunoSEQ hsTCRB Kit was used to generate TCR beta libraries. Regarding the original processing steps: The data were analyzed with ImmunoSEQ Analyzer and ImmunoSEQ Data Assistant, and V, D and J gene assignments followed IMGT definitions. Clonality, which ranges from 0 to 1, was calculated as one minus the normalized Shannon entropy of productive rearrangement frequencies. Public clonotype analysis was restricted to overrepresented clonotypes comprising at least 0.05% of each patient's repertoire. Some 12 age-matched healthy donor repertoires from immuneACCESS served as clonality controls. The table was pulled from immuneACCESS by TCRdb, which kept in-frame rearrangements only. Such tables lose some clones; where checked, under half of the loss comes from unresolved V genes, and the rest has no known cause. The D gene and trimming were derived from the DNA, and the V and J assignments and clone size from that table. The sample yields approximately 53,000 clones; less than 85% were counted once. The ten largest clones take up roughly 20% of the sample.

The label giving this sample's time point can be read as: roughly 2 years on ibrutinib. For TCR beta library preparation, roughly 2.2 micrograms of genomic DNA were isolated from cryopreserved PBMCs. Longitudinal blood samples from CLL patients on ibrutinib monotherapy underwent high-throughput TCR beta sequencing. The patients took part in an open-label, single-center phase 2 trial of ibrutinib monotherapy. Remarks on this clone: Its specific antigen is unknown. Base qualities are not recorded, but no much larger clone differs from it by a single base.

CDR1 LGHNA and CDR2 YSLEER were looked up in the germline V gene. Inclusive of the bounding cysteine and phenylalanine, the CDR3 is 21 residues long. Only the CDR3 DNA stays, 63 bases, in frame from base 1. V is reduced by 0 bases and J by 0 bases, leaving a spacing of 23 bases between them. This TCR was recovered from a human donor with chronic lymphocytic leukemia. The receptor chain draws on TRBV4-3 and TRBJ1-4, with a weak D call of TRBD1 (5 bases match). The sequencing used PBMCs, collected after 24 months of ibrutinib treatment. CDR3 sequence: CASSQDLRAAGRTATNEKLFF. The nucleotide sequence is TGCGCCAGCAGCCAAGATCTTAGGGCCGCGGGACGAACTGCAACTAATGAAAAACTGTTTTTT.